What follows describes a single TCR beta chain. The antigen remains undetermined. This sample is part of a study of monozygotic twins with inflammatory bowel disease. The CDR3 extends over 14 amino acids. Germline V gene sequence: CDR1 DFQATT, CDR2 SNEGSKA (reference sequence). Eight cDNA synthesis reactions were run for every sample. TCRdb re-called the 5' RACE reads; one entry per CDR3 protein, DNA not given. Recorded for this sample: some 170,000 distinct CDR3 sequences. Findings of the study overall: TCRbeta inverse Simpson diversity was decreased in IBD patients versus healthy co-twins.

The rearrangement links TRBV20-1 to TRBJ2-2; the TRBD1 assignment by TCRdb is unverifiable without DNA. Material for sequencing was blood. The receptor comes from a human donor with ulcerative colitis or Crohn's disease, or a healthy co-twin of an affected twin (not recorded which). The CDR3 loop is CSAAGGTHTGELFF.